This T cell receptor beta chain was identified in a study of blood T cell repertoires in COVID-19. Some clones are missing from TCRdb's copy, which holds only in-frame ones; the method was immunoSEQ multiplex PCR. The sample lists around 200,000 clones, around 85% occurring once. The sample was peripheral blood. This clonotype was obtained from a man between 65 and 85 years old with active or convalescent COVID-19.

Here the CDR3 reads CASSSDTNTGELFF. CDR3 nucleotide sequence: TGTGCCAGCAGTTCTGACACCAACACCGGGGAGCTGTTTTTT. This chain joins TRBV11-2 and TRBJ2-2, with D unclear. This CDR3 is 14 amino acids long. V was trimmed by 6 bases and J by 2 bases, leaving 10 bases between them. The germline V gene has CDR1 SGHAT and CDR2 FQNNGV.